These 9 T cell receptor beta chains were all obtained from the same sample, sequenced in a study of blood T cell repertoires in COVID-19. Here immunoSEQ multiplex PCR was the method, and the copy in TCRdb shows in-frame clones only, minus some. The sample lists 85,000 to 100,000 clones; around 82% were seen once. The sequenced material came from peripheral blood. The receptors here all came from a man between 45 and 60 years old who had recovered from COVID-19.

This chain uses TRBV6-5 with TRBJ1-2, with 7 bases identical to TRBD1. CDR1 is MNHEY and CDR2 is SVGAGI in the germline V gene. This CDR3 comprises 13 residues. V lost 6 bases and J lost 7; bases outside the gene matches: 8. The CDR3 coding sequence is TGTGCCAGCAGCTTCGACAGGGCAACTGGCTACACCTTC. Protein product: CASSFDRATGYTF.

The chain combines TRBV18 with TRBJ1-4, with TRBD1 matching over 7 bases. Trimming at V came to 6 bases and at J to 4 bases, leaving 5 bases not matched to a gene. This CDR3 is 14 amino acids long. The germline V gene has CDR1 KGHSH and CDR2 LQKENI. The CDR3 spells CASSPGQNNEKLFF. Written as DNA, the CDR3 is TGTGCCAGCTCGCCGGGACAGAATAATGAAAAACTGTTTTTT.

The V call is TRBV7-2, the J call TRBJ2-5, with 10 nucleotides matching TRBD1. The V segment lost 1 base and the J segment 5 bases; nucleotides outside the gene matches: 4. From germline, CDR1 is SGHTA and CDR2 FQGNSA. The CDR3 extends over 15 amino acids. The DNA for the CDR3 is TGTGCCAGCAGCTTAGGAGGGACAGGGGTGGAGACCCAGTACTTC. Translated, it gives CASSLGGTGVETQYF. The entire variable domain, with the rest obtained from reference TRBV7-2 and TRBJ2-5, is as follows: GAGVSQSPSNKVTEKGKDVELRCDPISGHTALYWYRQSLGQGLEFLIYFQGNSAPDKSGLPSDRFSAERTGGSVSTLTIQRTQQEDSAVYLCASSLGGTGVETQYFGPGTRLLVL.

The chain has TRBV5-4 and TRBJ2-5; D may be TRBD2 (6 bases). V lost 5 bases and J 0 bases, leaving 8 bases between the germline ends. The germline gives CDR1 SGHNT, CDR2 YYREEE (reference sequence). The CDR3 covers 13 residues. As DNA, the CDR3 is TGTGCCAGCAGTCGGGACTACCAAGAGACCCAGTACTTC. As protein: CASSRDYQETQYF.

This clone was seen more than once but under ten times. The chain employs TRBV5-6 and TRBJ1-2; the D is unclear. The V end was cut by 1 base, the J end by 5 bases, with 6 bases between. This CDR3 is 12 amino acids long. The germline CDR1 and CDR2 sequences are SGHDT and YYEEEE. The CDR3 DNA follows: TGTGCCAGCAGCTTGACTCCGTATGGCTACACCTTC. As protein: CASSLTPYGYTF.

This clone was picked up a small number of times. The rearrangement joins TRBV20-1 to TRBJ1-6, with TRBD1 as a possible D gene (5 bases). The length of the CDR3 is 15 residues. Trimming shortened V by 3 bases and J by 10 bases, and 19 bases separated the two germline ends. The V gene's germline CDR1 is DFQATT and CDR2 SNEGSKA (reference sequence). CDR3 nucleotide sequence: TGCAGTGCTAGTGCCGGGGGTCGTCTAATATCACCCCTCCACTTT. It specifies CSASAGGRLISPLHF.

This rearrangement joins TRBV28 to TRBJ2-7; D remains ambiguous. Germline CDR1 is MDHEN and CDR2 is SYDVKM. This CDR3 comprises 14 residues. The V end lost 3 bases, the J end lost 3 bases, and 12 bases lay between the germline ends. CDR3 residues: CASSLSAGYYEQYF. CDR3 DNA: TGTGCCAGCAGTTTGTCCGCAGGCTACTACGAGCAGTACTTC.

The rearrangement uses TRBV6-5 and TRBJ2-3; unclear D gene. Germline V gene lookup returns CDR1 MNHEY and CDR2 SVGAGI. CDR3 length equals 13 residues. V lost 4 bases and J 3 bases, leaving 8 bases between the germline ends. The CDR3 sequence is CASSSKRTDTQYF. Written as DNA, the CDR3 is TGTGCCAGCAGTTCAAAGAGGACAGATACGCAGTATTTT.

The V gene is TRBV5-1, the J gene TRBJ2-2, with 8 bases that match TRBD1. Germline-derived CDR1 and CDR2 are SGHRS and YFSETQ. The junction had 6 bases not matched to a gene; V was cut back by 4 bases and J by 1 base. This CDR3 contains 16 residues. In DNA, the CDR3 is TGCGCCAGCAGCCCCCCCGGGACAGGGAACACCGGGGAGCTGTTTTTT. As protein: CASSPPGTGNTGELFF.